A selection of T cell receptor beta chains follows, all from one sample in a study of shared clonotypes between healthy human individuals. The method was immunoSEQ multiplex PCR; TCRdb's version includes in-frame clones alone and lacks a portion of them. This sample has about 500,000 clones, with over 60% found just once. The sample comprised PBMCs. The source of these receptors is a woman between 35 and 50 years old in good health. Some clones in this sample may be carry-over from other donors' samples. The conserved cysteine and the conserved F or W are not part of the CDR3 here.

v_call cdr3_length cdr3_aa
TRBV10-3 12 AITGSGRANEQF
TRBV29-1 14 SVETLRGQYIGGYT
TRBV30 14 AWSVGLAEGEETQY
TRBV10-2 11 ASTPGPSYEQY
TRBV11-2 14 ASSLLAGGAGGELF
TRBV10-3 12 AISGTDSGNTIY
TRBV10-1 14 ASSESGGPGANVLT
TRBV6-1 12 ASRKGQGTGGYT
TRBV15 13 ATSRGVAGANVLT
TRBV4-1 14 ASSQVPRVSGNTIY
TRBV18 12 ASSPRGQSGEQY
TRBV6-1 12 ASSEPFGGPLQF
TRBV29-1 9 SAHTCTEAF
TRBV4-3 14 ASSQSLGAYTGELF
TRBV10-2 13 ASSESRESNQPQH
TRBV28 14 ASSFQGTGGNEKLF
TRBV6-5 13 ASSQNWRGQETQY